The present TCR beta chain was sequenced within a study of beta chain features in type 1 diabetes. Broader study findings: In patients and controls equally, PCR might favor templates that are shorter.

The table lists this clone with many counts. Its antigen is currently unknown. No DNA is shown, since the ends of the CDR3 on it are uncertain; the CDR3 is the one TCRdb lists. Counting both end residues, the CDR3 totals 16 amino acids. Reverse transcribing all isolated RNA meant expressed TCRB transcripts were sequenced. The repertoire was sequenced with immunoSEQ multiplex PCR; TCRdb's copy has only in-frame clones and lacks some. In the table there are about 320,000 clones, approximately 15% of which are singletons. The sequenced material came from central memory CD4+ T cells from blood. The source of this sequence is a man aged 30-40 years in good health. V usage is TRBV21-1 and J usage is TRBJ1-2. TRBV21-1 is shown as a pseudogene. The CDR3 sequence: CASSKYTRERIYGCTF.